Listed here are 5 T cell receptor beta chains from one sample, sequenced in a study of human T cells and chemical hapten exposure. TCRdb reanalysed the RACE reads using MiXCR and keeps one entry per CDR3 protein. The data contain about 42,000 distinct CDR3 sequences, about an eighth of them singletons. Time point described: pre-sensitization, week 0. Treatment noted: therapeutic diphenylcyclopropenone sensitization with weekly scalp DPC. This specimen was whole blood, taken in connection with sensitization to the hapten diphenylcyclopropenone (DPC). These receptor sequences come from a woman in her 30s with alopecia areata. Some clones in this sample may be carry-over from other donors' samples.

This clonotype was counted a few times. The CDR3 loop is CASSKSEGYEQFF. The CDR3 nucleotides read TGTGCCAGCAGCAAAAGCGAAGGGTATGAGCAGTTCTTC. The V call is TRBV7-3, the J call TRBJ2-1; D gene unclear. CDR1 SGHTA and CDR2 FQGTGA come from the germline V gene. Trimming stripped 5 bases from V and 8 bases from J, with 13 bases between. The CDR3 is made up of 13 amino acids.

The rearrangement links TRBV20-1 to TRBJ2-1, with unresolved D. CDR1 DFQATT and CDR2 SNEGSKA come from the germline V gene (reference sequence). The V end was cut by 6 bases, the J end by 11 bases, with 11 bases between. The CDR3 runs to 10 residues. The CDR3 sequence: CSAPVGKQFF. In DNA form, the CDR3 reads TGCAGTGCACCCGTGGGAAAGCAGTTCTTC.

The V gene is TRBV29-1, the J gene TRBJ2-3; D could derive from TRBD1 or TRBD2 (5 bases each). Trimming pared 2 bases from V and 2 bases from J, leaving 8 bases between. Per the germline V gene, CDR1 is SQVTM and CDR2 is ANQGSEA. This CDR3 spans 13 amino acids. CDR3 sequence (DNA): TGCAGCGTTGAAAGGGACCCCACAGATACGCAGTATTTT. The encoded protein is CSVERDPTDTQYF.

Points on this clonotype: One end of the junction is discordant with germline, which a read error may explain. The genes are TRBV7-7 and TRBJ1-1; D is perhaps TRBD1 (6 bases). CDR3 length equals 13 residues. Germline-derived CDR1 and CDR2 are SSHAT and FNYEAQ (reference sequence). CDR3 sequence reads: CASSLAEGAEAFF. The DNA of the CDR3 is TGTGCTAGCAGCTTAGCCGAGGGGGCTGAAGCTTTCTTT.

The V gene is TRBV28, the J gene TRBJ1-4; TRBD1 agrees at 7 bases. Germline V gene data show CDR1 as MDHEN and CDR2 as SYDVKM. This CDR3 is built from 14 residues. V was clipped by 4 bases and J by 3 bases; unmatched bases: 2. The CDR3 sequence is CASSWGQPNEKLFF. The CDR3 DNA follows: TGTGCCAGCAGTTGGGGACAGCCTAATGAAAAACTGTTTTTT.